These T cell receptor beta chains were read from a single sample in a study of beta chain features in type 1 diabetes. Here immunoSEQ multiplex PCR was the method, and the copy in TCRdb shows in-frame clones only, minus some. The sample lists roughly 150,000 clones; 7% to 9.5% were seen once. Sequenced input: central memory CD4+ T cells from blood. The receptor set was obtained from a woman aged 25 to 39 with type 1 diabetes. CDR3s include the opening cysteine and the closing phenylalanine or tryptophan. Fields, in order: D gene, CDR3 length, J gene, clone size, V gene, CDR3 DNA, CDR3 protein. The D gene is left open where the match is weak. Part of the rows lack a size; the others show once, few, many or a class for expanded clones.

>TRBD1|16|TRBJ2-1|.|TRBV27
TGTGCCAGCAGCCCCCAGACAGGGGGTGATGTCAATGAGCAGTTCTTC
CASSPQTGGDVNEQFF
>.|11|TRBJ1-4|.|TRBV20-1
TGCAGTGCCCCGGGGGTTGAAAAACTGTTTTTT
CSAPGVEKLFF
>TRBD1|13|TRBJ2-7|few|TRBV7-9
TGTGCCAGCAGCTTTACAGGGGAGTACGAGCAGTACTTC
CASSFTGEYEQYF
>.|12|TRBJ1-5|.|TRBV27
TGTGCCAGCAGTGGACAGAATCAGCCCCAGCATTTT
CASSGQNQPQHF
>TRBD2|16|TRBJ2-3|few|TRBV10-3
TGTGCCATCAGTCGCGGGACTAGCCCCGGTCCAGATACGCAGTATTTT
CAISRGTSPGPDTQYF
>.|13|TRBJ1-5|.|TRBV30
TGTGCCTGGAGTGCTACAGGGAATCAGCCCCAGCATTTT
CAWSATGNQPQHF
>TRBD2|15|TRBJ2-5|many|TRBV7-2
TGTGCCAGCAGCTTATTTGCGGGAGTAGGCGAGACCCAGTACTTC
CASSLFAGVGETQYF
>TRBD1|13|TRBJ2-4|.|TRBV6-6
TGTGCCAGCAGTACCGGGACAGGGGTCGTTCAGTACTTC
CASSTGTGVVQYF
>.|16|TRBJ2-1|few|TRBV10-3
TGTGCCATCATGGGTTCTGGCGGGTACGCCTACAATGAGCAGTTCTTC
CAIMGSGGYAYNEQFF
>.|15|TRBJ2-6|.|TRBV30
TGTGCCTGGAGCGACCTCAGGGCTGGGGCCAACGTCCTGACTTTC
CAWSDLRAGANVLTF
>TRBD1|13|TRBJ1-1|.|TRBV2
TGTGCCAGCATGGGACAGGCGAACACTGAAGCTTTCTTT
CASMGQANTEAFF
>.|13|TRBJ1-5|few|TRBV30
TGTGCCTGGAGTGGACAGTCAAATCAGCCCCAGCATTTT
CAWSGQSNQPQHF
>TRBD1|14|TRBJ1-1|.|TRBV11-2
TGTGCCAGCAGCCGACAGGGAGGGAACACTGAAGCTTTCTTT
CASSRQGGNTEAFF
>.|15|TRBJ2-1|.|TRBV27
TGTGCCGTTTCCGCCGGGACTTCCTCCTACAATGAGCAGTTCTTC
CAVSAGTSSYNEQFF
>.|14|TRBJ1-2|.|TRBV19
TGTGCCAGTAGTATAGGAGGCGCTGGGCGGACAGCCCTCTTC
CASSIGGAGRTALF
>.|13|TRBJ2-7|few|TRBV11-3
TGTGCCAGCAGCCGGGGTACAGGGTACGAGCAGTACTTC
CASSRGTGYEQYF
>.|15|TRBJ2-1|few|TRBV9
TGTGCCAGCAGCGTAGGTCAGGGGCCCTACAATGAGCAGTTCTTC
CASSVGQGPYNEQFF
>TRBD1|13|TRBJ1-1|many|TRBV18
TGTGCCAGCTCATTCGACAGGGCCCAAGTGGCTTTCTTT
CASSFDRAQVAFF
>.|14|TRBJ2-7|few|TRBV25-1
TGTGCCAGCAGTGTCCCAGGCTACTCCTACGAGCAGTACTTC
CASSVPGYSYEQYF
>.|15|TRBJ2-1|.|TRBV27
TGTGCCAGCAGTTCGGCCACGGGGTTGAACAATGAGCAGTTCTTC
CASSSATGLNNEQFF
>.|13|TRBJ1-1|.|TRBV11-2
TGTGCCAGCAGCTTCGAAGTGGTAGCTGAAGCTTTCTTT
CASSFEVVAEAFF
>TRBD1|13|TRBJ1-1|.|TRBV30
TGTGCCTGGAAGGCAGGGGGCTTCACTGAAGCTTTCTTT
CAWKAGGFTEAFF
>.|13|TRBJ2-5|.|TRBV25-1
TGTGCCAGCAGTGATTCCGTGCAAGAGACCCAGTACTTC
CASSDSVQETQYF
>TRBD2|15|TRBJ2-1|many|TRBV7-9
TGTGCCAGCAGATTCTTAGGGCTAGCGGACAATGAGCAGTTCTTC
CASRFLGLADNEQFF
>.|14|TRBJ2-3|few|TRBV27
TGTGCCAGCAGTCCCCTTCCGGGTGGTCGCACGCAGTATTTT
CASSPLPGGRTQYF
>TRBD1|15|TRBJ2-7|few|TRBV10-3
TGTGCCATCAGTGACCCGGGACAGTCCACCTACGAGCAGTACTTC
CAISDPGQSTYEQYF
>TRBD2|17|TRBJ2-1|few|TRBV29-1
TGCAGCGTTGACAATCCGAGCGGGAGGCTCTCCTACAATGAGCAGTTCTTC
CSVDNPSGRLSYNEQFF
>.|15|TRBJ2-7|.|TRBV4-1
TGCGCCAGCAGCCAAGAGCCCGCAGGGAACTACGAGCAGTACTTC
CASSQEPAGNYEQYF
>TRBD2|14|TRBJ2-4|many|TRBV7-9
TGTGCCAGCAGCTCTCTAGCGGGAGGGAACATTCAGTACTTC
CASSSLAGGNIQYF
>TRBD1|15|TRBJ2-1|few|TRBV30
TGTGCCTGGAGCCCAGAAAGACAGGGGCGGAATGAGCAGTTCTTC
CAWSPERQGRNEQFF
>.|11|TRBJ2-5|.|TRBV7-9
TGTGTCTTAATCGAGTTGGAGACCCAGTACTTC
CVLIELETQYF
>.|11|TRBJ2-5|.|TRBV29-1
TGCAGCGTGAATCGACTGGAGACCCAGTACTTC
CSVNRLETQYF